Each of the 30 T cell receptor beta chains below was sequenced from the same sample in a study of cytomegalovirus exposure and HLA in healthy donors. Researchers ran the PCR with 60 Vbeta and 13 Jbeta primers. Measured with immunoSEQ multiplex PCR; TCRdb has only the in-frame clones, and not every one. The sample records 80,000 or so clones, about two thirds being singletons. Input material: PBMCs. These receptors were taken from a woman between 45 and 60 years old in good health and CMV-seropositive.

This clone has more than one count but fewer than ten. The rearrangement uses TRBV2 and TRBJ1-2, with D tentatively TRBD1 (6 bases). CDR3 length equals 13 residues. Trimming pared 6 bases from V and 8 bases from J, leaving 16 bases between. Germline-derived CDR1 and CDR2 are SNHLY and FYNNEI. The CDR3 coding sequence is TGTGCCAGCAGAGCGACAGGAAATCAGGGCTACACCTTC. This translates into CASRATGNQGYTF.

This rearrangement joins TRBV7-9 to TRBJ2-1; 11 positions match TRBD2. The V and J ends lost 5 bases and 4 bases, in that order; junction bases with no gene match: 10. The V gene's germline CDR1 is SEHNR and CDR2 FQNEAQ (reference sequence). This CDR3 spans 17 amino acids. The CDR3 loop reads CASSPTRLAGRYNEQFF. CDR3 nucleotide sequence: TGTGCCAGCAGCCCCACCAGACTAGCGGGGAGATACAATGAGCAGTTCTTC.

The rearrangement links TRBV4-2 to TRBJ2-2, with D unresolved. Germline lookup yields CDR1 LGHNA and CDR2 YNFKEQ. The CDR3 consists of 16 residues. The V gene lost 0 bases and the J gene lost 3 bases, with 11 bases spanning the gap. CDR3 coding DNA: TGTGCCAGCAGCCAAGATCGAGTGTCGGACACCGGGGAGCTGTTTTTT. This codes for CASSQDRVSDTGELFF.

The V gene is TRBV5-1, the J gene TRBJ2-1; the D is unclear. Trimming took off 0 bases at V and 3 bases at J, with 4 bases between the two ends. The CDR3 spans 13 residues. Germline loops: CDR1 SGHRS, CDR2 YFSETQ. The CDR3 protein is CASSLAVYNEQFF. As DNA, the CDR3 is TGCGCCAGCAGCTTGGCAGTCTACAATGAGCAGTTCTTC.

Concerning this clone: At one end, the junction sequence differs from germline, possibly due to a read error. This chain uses TRBV27 with TRBJ1-4, with TRBD1 matching 8 bases. The CDR3 totals 13 residues. CDR1 is MNHEY, CDR2 SMNVEV, per germline (reference sequence). The CDR3 is CASSSNLDRDLLF. As DNA, the CDR3 is TGTGCCAGCAGTTCCAACTTGGACAGGGATCTTCTTTTT.

CDR3 sequence reads: CASSQLAGGRNEQYF. CDR3 in DNA: TGTGCCAGCAGCCAACTAGCGGGGGGGCGGAACGAGCAGTACTTC. The rearrangement uses TRBV14 and TRBJ2-7, with TRBD2 matching 12 bases. Germline values: CDR1 SGHDN, CDR2 FVKESK. This CDR3 comprises 15 residues. V lost 2 bases and J lost 5; bases outside the gene matches: 4.

This clone was observed once. The V and J genes are TRBV6-5 and TRBJ1-2, with 10 bases identical to TRBD1. Germline V gives CDR1 MNHEY, CDR2 SVGAGI. The ends lost 9 bases at V and 2 bases at J; junction bases unmatched: 9. CDR3 length equals 15 residues. The CDR3 loop reads CASGDRQGANYGYTF. The CDR3, as DNA: TGTGCCAGTGGGGACCGACAGGGGGCAAACTATGGCTACACCTTC.

This sequence joins TRBV2 and TRBJ1-5, with a weak D call TRBD1 (5 bases). This CDR3 region has 14 residues. Deletions cut 8 bases from V and 2 bases from J, with 13 bases between. CDR1 is SNHLY and CDR2 is FYNNEI in the germline V gene. This CDR3 reads CASHVTGGNQPQHF. The DNA of the CDR3 is TGTGCCAGCCATGTAACGGGGGGCAATCAGCCCCAGCATTTT.

V is TRBV28 and J is TRBJ1-1; 7 nucleotides agree with TRBD1. Germline-derived CDR1 and CDR2 are MDHEN and SYDVKM. Trimming took 4 bases from V and 3 from J; bases not matched to a gene: 2. The length of the CDR3 is 13 residues. CDR3 sequence reads: CASSSGQYTEAFF. Here the CDR3 DNA reads TGTGCCAGCAGTTCGGGACAGTACACTGAAGCTTTCTTT.

The rearrangement joins TRBV21-1 to TRBJ2-3; TRBD2 is the table's D call and was not checked against the DNA. TRBV21-1 corresponds to a pseudogene. The CDR3 length is 23 residues. Here the CDR3 DNA reads TGTGCCAGCAGCAAAGTTGGTAGATCGGGTCGGACTAGCGGGGGGGCAGGCACAGATACGCAGTATTTT. It codes for CASSKVGRSGRTSGGAGTDTQYF.

The rearrangement joins TRBV2 to TRBJ1-2, with TRBD1 matching 7 bases. Germline loops: CDR1 SNHLY, CDR2 FYNNEI. The J segment lost 6 bases and the V segment lost 1 base, leaving 5 bases of the junction unmatched. The CDR3 length is 14 residues. DNA of the CDR3: TGTGCCAGCAGTGAAGTAAGAACAGGGGATGGCTACACCTTC. This codes for CASSEVRTGDGYTF.

This clone has a handful of counts. The V and J genes are TRBV18 and TRBJ1-1, with unresolved D. The V end lost 4 bases, the J end lost 1 base, and 7 bases lay between the germline ends. The CDR3 covers 13 residues. Germline assignment: CDR1 KGHSH and CDR2 LQKENI. In DNA form, the CDR3 reads TGTGCCAGCTCACTACAGCAGAACACTGAAGCTTTCTTT. Translating gives CASSLQQNTEAFF. The full variable domain, with the rest looked up from reference TRBV18 and TRBJ1-1, is NAGVMQNPRHLVRRRGQEARLRCSPMKGHSHVYWYRQLPEEGLKFMVYLQKENIIDESGMPKERFSAEFPKEGPSILRIQQVVRGDSAAYFCASSLQQNTEAFFGQGTRLTVV.

The chain is built from TRBV11-2 and TRBJ2-5; a possible D gene is TRBD2 (7 bases). The assigned J gene may be wrong: the sequence end matches TRBJ2-7 better. The length of the CDR3 is 16 residues. The germline gives CDR1 SGHAT, CDR2 FQNNGV. The CDR3 loop is CASSDQQRDNSYEQYF. The CDR3 nucleotides read TGTGCCAGCAGCGACCAACAGCGGGACAACTCCTACGAGCAGTACTTC.

The J gene is TRBJ2-1, the V gene TRBV5-1; D remains unclear. Trimming left V 4 bases short and J 4 bases short, with 15 bases between. Germline V lookup: CDR1 SGHRS, CDR2 YFSETQ. The length of the CDR3 is 15 residues. CDR3 DNA sequence: TGCGCCAGCAGCGCGCGCCCCGGTGATTACAATGAGCAGTTCTTC. Translation: CASSARPGDYNEQFF. Using reference TRBV5-1 and TRBJ2-1 for the parts outside the CDR3, the full variable domain is KAGVTQTPRYLIKTRGQQVTLSCSPISGHRSVSWYQQTPGQGLQFLFEYFSETQRNKGNFPGRFSGRQFSNSRSEMNVSTLELGDSALYLCASSARPGDYNEQFFGPGTRLTVL.

This clone has only a few counts. The V call is TRBV11-2, the J call TRBJ2-5, with a weak D call TRBD1 (5 bases). The V and J ends lost 1 base and 5 bases respectively, with 11 bases between them. Germline V lookup: CDR1 SGHAT, CDR2 FQNNGV. This CDR3 has 14 residues. This chain's CDR3 is CASSLGSGKETQYF. DNA for the CDR3: TGTGCCAGCAGCTTAGGGTCAGGGAAGGAGACCCAGTACTTC.

This sequence joins TRBV6-1 and TRBJ1-1; maybe TRBD1 (5 bases). V was cut by 6 bases and J by 9 bases, with 17 bases left in between. The length of the CDR3 is 13 residues. The germline V gene has CDR1 MNHNS and CDR2 SASEGT. CDR3 nucleotide sequence: TGTGCCAGCAGGGAGACAGCCGGACAAAAAGCTTTCTTT. It codes for CASRETAGQKAFF.

There are a few counts of this clone. This chain's CDR3 is CASSQRLAGGPINEQFF. Written as DNA, the CDR3 is TGTGCCAGCAGCCAACGACTAGCGGGGGGGCCGATCAATGAGCAGTTCTTC. V usage is TRBV4-2 and J usage is TRBJ2-1, with 14 bases fitting TRBD2. This CDR3 has 17 amino acids. Per germline, CDR1 LGHNA and CDR2 YNFKEQ. J gave up 6 bases and V 2 bases, and 6 bases lay outside the gene matches.

This chain uses TRBV6-6 with TRBJ1-5; TRBD1 aligns across 12 bases. CDR1 MNHNY and CDR2 SVGAGI come from the germline V gene (reference sequence). The CDR3 runs to 14 residues. Trimming cost V 6 bases and J 6 bases; bases outside gene matches: 3. The DNA for the CDR3 is TGTGCCAGCAGAAGGGACAGGGGGCCTCAGCCCCAGCATTTT. Encoded protein: CASRRDRGPQPQHF.

The chain joins TRBV5-1 to TRBJ2-2; TRBD2 might be the D (7 bases). CDR1 and CDR2 (germline): SGHRS, YFSETQ. Trimming removed 5 bases at V and 1 base at J, with 15 bases between. The CDR3 length is 16 residues. The DNA for the CDR3 is TGCGCCAGCAGGTCGCTAGGGGGGGAGAACACCGGGGAGCTGTTTTTT. It yields the protein CASRSLGGENTGELFF.

The rearrangement joins TRBV5-1 to TRBJ2-3, with no clear D. With 2 bases removed from V and 3 bases from J, the gap between germline ends came to 10 bases. Germline V gene lookup returns CDR1 SGHRS and CDR2 YFSETQ. There are 14 residues in the CDR3. The CDR3 is CASSFSLKTDTQYF. In DNA form, the CDR3 reads TGCGCCAGCAGCTTCAGTCTGAAGACAGATACGCAGTATTTT.

This rearrangement joins TRBV4-1 to TRBJ2-3; TRBD2 matches 7 bases. With V trimmed by 3 bases and J by 4 bases, 4 bases remained unmatched. This CDR3 comprises 14 residues. Germline V CDR1 and CDR2: MGHRA, YSYEKL. CDR3 region: CASSQTGGADTQYF. For the CDR3, the DNA is TGCGCCAGCAGCCAGACGGGGGGAGCAGATACGCAGTATTTT.

The chain carries TRBV5-1 and TRBJ2-7; maybe TRBD1 (6 bases). The germline CDR1 and CDR2 sequences are SGHRS and YFSETQ. Trimming removed 0 bases at V and 0 bases at J, with 10 bases between. The CDR3 is 15 residues long. The CDR3 loop reads CASSLGQVGSYEQYF. The DNA for the CDR3 is TGCGCCAGCAGCTTGGGACAGGTTGGCTCCTACGAGCAGTACTTC.

V gene TRBV6-5 combines with J gene TRBJ1-1; the D is unclear. Looked up from germline, CDR1 is MNHEY and CDR2 is SVGAGI. Trimming removed 10 bases from V and 1 base from J, with 13 bases in between. The CDR3 runs 13 residues. CDR3 loop: CATSPAGNTEAFF. The DNA for the CDR3 is TGTGCCACCTCGCCGGCAGGGAACACTGAAGCTTTCTTT.

The CDR3 is CASSQLETENTEAFF. CDR3 bases: TGCGCCAGCAGTCAATTAGAGACAGAGAACACTGAAGCTTTCTTT. The chain is built from TRBV23-1 and TRBJ1-1; a weak D match, TRBD1 (5 bases). Being an ORF, TRBV23-1 has a function that is uncertain. Trimming stripped 1 base from V and 1 base from J, with 10 bases between. This CDR3 contains 15 residues.

The chain couples TRBV27 to TRBJ2-5; TRBD2 aligns across 7 bases. The CDR3 covers 18 residues. Germline V gives CDR1 MNHEY, CDR2 SMNVEV (reference sequence). Trimming removed 2 bases from V and 3 bases from J; junction bases left unmatched: 15. DNA of the CDR3: TGTGCCAGCAGTTTAACTTTTACCGCTAGCGGACTTAAAGAGACCCAGTACTTC. Encoded protein: CASSLTFTASGLKETQYF.

This clone was observed a handful of times. V gene TRBV5-4 combines with J gene TRBJ1-2, with D uncertain. Trimming took off 5 bases at V and 3 bases at J, with 14 bases between the two ends. The CDR3 length is 14 residues. CDR1 and CDR2 from the germline V gene are SGHNT and YYREEE (reference sequence). Here the CDR3 reads CASRTGAGDYGYTF. In nucleotides, the CDR3 is TGTGCCAGCAGGACGGGAGCCGGGGACTATGGCTACACCTTC.

Only a few counts were recorded for this clone. V is TRBV4-1 and J is TRBJ2-5; 7 nucleotides match TRBD1. Trimming took 6 bases from V and 2 from J; bases not matched to a gene: 6. Germline V gene data show CDR1 as MGHRA and CDR2 as YSYEKL. This CDR3 spans 14 amino acids. The CDR3 spells CASRRSRGQETQYF. CDR3 DNA sequence: TGCGCCAGCAGGCGCTCCAGGGGGCAAGAGACCCAGTACTTC.

The chain recombines TRBV6-5 with TRBJ2-3; 7 bases agree with TRBD2. The junction had 3 bases not matched to a gene; V was cut back by 6 bases and J by 3 bases. Germline V CDR1 and CDR2: MNHEY, SVGAGI. The CDR3 covers 13 residues. Written as DNA, the CDR3 is TGTGCCAGCAGCTCACTAGCGACAGATACGCAGTATTTT. Translation gives CASSSLATDTQYF.

As concerns this clone: The same CDR3 also results from other DNA sequences found in this sample. This rearrangement joins TRBV19 to TRBJ1-5, with D maybe TRBD1 (5 bases). V lost 3 bases and J 10 bases, leaving 7 bases between the germline ends. The CDR3 contains 11 residues. Germline CDR1 is LNHDA and CDR2 is SQIVND (reference sequence). CDR3 region: CASSMGGPQHF. The CDR3 nucleotides read TGTGCCAGTAGTATGGGGGGTCCCCAGCATTTT.

This clone was recorded a few times. V and J are TRBV6-1 and TRBJ1-5, with TRBD1 matching 9 bases. Trimming at V came to 3 bases and at J to 7 bases, leaving 7 bases not matched to a gene. The CDR3 covers 15 residues. CDR1 MNHNS and CDR2 SASEGT come from the germline V gene. The CDR3 protein is CASSEQTGGDQPQHF. CDR3 coding DNA: TGTGCCAGCAGTGAGCAAACAGGGGGCGACCAGCCCCAGCATTTT.